This T cell receptor (beta chain) was profiled in a study of T cell responses to AZD1222 COVID-19 vaccine. Overall study results and limits: Nearly half of unique spike-specific TCRs reportedly avoided B.1.351 and B.1.1.7 mutated regions. Baseline seropositives among AZD1222 recipients totaled only 5 to 7. Spike-specific TCRs gained breadth and depth after people received two AZD1222 doses.

The method was immunoSEQ multiplex PCR; TCRdb's version includes in-frame clones alone and lacks a portion of them. The sample comprises 100,000 or so clones, 84% of which are singletons, and 15% to 20% rests with the top ten. As regards this clone: Its target is unknown.

CDR1 is SGHRS, CDR2 YFSETQ, per germline. Trimming left V 6 bases short and J 7 bases short, with 21 bases between. CDR3 length: 15 residues. The source of this sequence is an adult in good health. The chain combines TRBV5-1 with TRBJ2-3; D might be TRBD1 (5 bases). The starting material was peripheral blood, obtained on day 0 of AZD1222 vaccination. The CDR3 sequence is CASTQQASDVNTQYF. As DNA, the CDR3 is TGCGCCAGCACTCAACAGGCCTCAGACGTTAATACGCAGTATTTT.